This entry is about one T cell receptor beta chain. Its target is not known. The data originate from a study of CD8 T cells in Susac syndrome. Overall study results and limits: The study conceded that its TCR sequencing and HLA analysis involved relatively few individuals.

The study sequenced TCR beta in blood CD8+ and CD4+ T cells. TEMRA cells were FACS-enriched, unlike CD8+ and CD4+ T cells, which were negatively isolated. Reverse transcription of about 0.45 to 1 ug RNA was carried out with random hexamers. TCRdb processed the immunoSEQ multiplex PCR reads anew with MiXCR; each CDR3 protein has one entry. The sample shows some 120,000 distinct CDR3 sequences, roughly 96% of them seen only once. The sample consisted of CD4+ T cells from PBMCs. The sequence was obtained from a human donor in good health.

CDR3 bases: TGTGCCAGCACCCAGCAAGAGACCCAGTACTTC. Protein: CASTQQETQYF. This rearrangement joins TRBV3-1 to TRBJ2-5; no clear D. Germline V gives CDR1 LGHDT, CDR2 YNNKEL (reference sequence). This CDR3 has 11 amino acids. Trimming shortened V by 7 bases and J by 2 bases, and 5 bases separated the two germline ends.